The following is a T cell receptor beta chain sequence with its context. Its antigen is not known. The data derive from a study of cytomegalovirus exposure and HLA in healthy donors. At sampling all donors were nominally healthy, likely with unrecorded immune exposures. In the PCR, 60 Vbeta and 13 Jbeta primers were used. TCRdb's copy holds only in-frame clones and misses some; the assay was immunoSEQ multiplex PCR. The top ten hold approximately 1.8% of the sample, which has some 120,000 clones, approximately 80% seen once. Study results and limitations: There were several of the most significant clusters that appeared linked to common viral pathogens in a later analysis. CMV serostatus was the sole immune exposure information available.

The sequence was collected from a man between 35 and 55 years old in good health and CMV-seronegative. The sequenced sample was PBMCs.

The CDR3 reads CASSPIGGNKNYGYTF. In DNA form, the CDR3 reads TGTGCCAGCTCACCCATCGGGGGAAATAAGAACTATGGCTACACCTTC. The chain couples TRBV18 to TRBJ1-2; tentatively, D is TRBD1 (5 bases). CDR3 length equals 16 residues. Trimming took 3 bases from V and 2 from J, leaving 16 bases between them. Germline lookup yields CDR1 KGHSH and CDR2 LQKENI.